The 31 T cell receptor beta chains below were found in one sample sequenced in a study of T cell repertoires in cytomegalovirus infection (dated by TCRdb to between 2017 and 2020). Data came from an Illumina HiSeq 1500. The public reads were quality trimmed at Q25 with fastp and then assembled into clones with MiXCR by TCRdb, keeping productive beta chains. CDR3 protein duplicates are merged, each entry listing the most common genes and DNA. This sample is represented by about 600,000 distinct CDR3 sequences; approximately 24% of them were singletons. 8% of the sample is held by the ten biggest clonotypes. Sequencing was performed on CD8+ T cells from PBMCs. All receptors come from a human donor in good health (CMV status not recorded). Some clones in this sample may be carry-over from other donors' samples.

The V gene is TRBV20-1, the J gene TRBJ1-2; D might be TRBD1 (5 bases). This CDR3 has 14 residues. CDR1 and CDR2 (germline): DFQATT, SNEGSKA (reference sequence). The V end was cut by 3 bases, the J end by 4 bases, with 15 bases between. The CDR3 region has the DNA TGCAGTGCTAGGTCAGGGAAACCCGCCTATGGCTACACCTTC. Its translation is CSARSGKPAYGYTF.

This clonotype was recorded a few times. The chain has TRBV12-3 or TRBV12-4 and TRBJ1-3, with D uncertain. This CDR3 contains 13 residues. With 8 bases removed from V and 0 bases from J, the gap between germline ends came to 8 bases. DNA of the CDR3: TGTGCCAGCCTAGCAGTCTCTGGAAACACCATATATTTT. Translation gives CASLAVSGNTIYF.

In regard to this clonotype: A read error may explain this, as a much larger clone is one base away. This rearrangement joins TRBV7-8 to TRBJ2-7, with TRBD1 as a possible D gene (6 bases). The CDR3 is 16 amino acids. Germline CDR1 reads SGHVS; CDR2 reads FQNEAQ. V lost 5 bases to trimming and J lost 3 bases, with 20 bases between them. The CDR3 loop is CASSPRSRDMDYEQYF. CDR3 DNA sequence: TGTGCCAGCAGCCCTCGGTCCCGGGACATGGACTACGAGCAGTACTTC.

A few counts support this clonotype. The chain has TRBV20-1 and TRBJ2-7, with D possibly being TRBD1 (6 bases). CDR1 and CDR2 (germline): DFQATT, SNEGSKA (reference sequence). This CDR3 is built from 15 residues. The V gene lost 6 bases and the J gene lost 2 bases, with 20 bases spanning the gap. The chain's CDR3 is CSAYPQTGPTYEQYF. The CDR3 region has the DNA TGCAGTGCGTATCCCCAGACAGGCCCTACCTACGAGCAGTACTTC.

The chain employs TRBV27 and TRBJ2-1; possibly TRBD1 for D (5 bases). V was trimmed by 2 bases and J by 8 bases, leaving 22 bases between them. From germline, CDR1 is MNHEY and CDR2 SMNVEV (reference sequence). This CDR3 has 17 residues. CDR3 protein: CASSLVLGHPVGHEQFF. In nucleotides, the CDR3 is TGTGCCAGCAGTTTAGTACTTGGACATCCAGTAGGGCATGAGCAGTTCTTC.

This clonotype was recorded at least ten times. The chain carries TRBV7-2 and TRBJ2-5; D could derive from TRBD1 or TRBD2 (5 bases each). This CDR3 contains 17 residues. V gave up 5 bases and J gave up 4 bases, with 23 bases separating them. CDR1 is SGHTA and CDR2 is FQGNSA in the germline V gene. CDR3 sequence reads: CASSPGPRDPNPETQYF. The CDR3, as DNA: TGTGCCAGCAGCCCAGGCCCCCGGGACCCTAACCCAGAGACCCAGTACTTC.

The chain has TRBV2 and TRBJ1-4, with D possibly TRBD1 on 5 matching bases. Germline loops: CDR1 SNHLY, CDR2 FYNNEI. The CDR3 has 15 amino acids. Trimming removed 6 bases at V and 6 bases at J, with 17 bases between. Written as DNA, the CDR3 is TGTGCCAGCAGCGGAGAGGGGCTCTTGGATGAAAAACTGTTTTTT. Its translation: CASSGEGLLDEKLFF.

A single count supports this clonotype. A much larger clone is a single base away; this may be a read error. The rearrangement joins TRBV28 to TRBJ1-1; 9 positions agree with TRBD1. The CDR3 is 15 residues long. Germline CDR1 is MDHEN and CDR2 is SYDVKM. This CDR3 is CTSSFPGQGILEAFF. The CDR3 DNA is TGTACCAGCAGTTTCCCGGGACAGGGTATCCTTGAAGCTTTCTTT.

The chain carries TRBV7-9 and TRBJ2-1; 9 nucleotides agree with TRBD1. The germline V gene encodes CDR1 SEHNR and CDR2 FQNEAQ (reference sequence). The CDR3 has 16 amino acids. V shed 2 bases and J 5 bases; nucleotides not matched to a gene: 7. CDR3 in DNA: TGTGCCAGCAGCTTACAGGCGGGACAGGGTAACAATGAGCAGTTCTTC. It is translated as CASSLQAGQGNNEQFF. Complete variable domain (other parts from reference TRBV7-9 and TRBJ2-1): DTGVSQNPRHKITKRGQNVTFRCDPISEHNRLYWYRQTLGQGPEFLTYFQNEAQLEKSRLLSDRFSAERPKGSFSTLEIQRTEQGDSAMYLCASSLQAGQGNNEQFFGPGTRLTVL.

This clonotype was observed a few times. This chain connects TRBV10-3 to TRBJ1-2; 7 nucleotides align to TRBD1. V lost 3 bases to trimming and J lost 6 bases; unmatched junction nucleotides: 7. Germline V gene data show CDR1 as ENHRY and CDR2 as SYGVKD. CDR3 length: 14 residues. The CDR3 nucleotides are TGTGCCATCAGTGACCTAGGGACAGAGGATGGCTACACCTTC. It yields the protein CAISDLGTEDGYTF.

J is TRBJ2-7 and V is TRBV6-5; D is perhaps TRBD2 (5 bases). This CDR3 comprises 15 residues. Germline CDR1 and CDR2: MNHEY and SVGAGI. The V end was cut by 6 bases, the J end by 7 bases, with 22 bases between. The CDR3 DNA is TGTGCCAGCAGCCCAGGCGACCGACGCCGAGGGGAGCAGTACGTC. Its translation: CASSPGDRRRGEQYV.

V and J are TRBV15 and TRBJ2-1; 7 bases align to TRBD1. From germline, CDR1 is LNHNV and CDR2 YYDKDF (reference sequence). This CDR3 region has 13 residues. V was clipped by 11 bases and J by 5 bases; unmatched bases: 9. CDR3 DNA sequence: TGTGCCTCTTCAAGGGGGCCTAACAATGAGCAGTTCTTC. This codes for CASSRGPNNEQFF.

This clonotype appeared many times. This chain uses TRBV7-9 with TRBJ1-3; tentatively, D is TRBD1 (6 bases). V was trimmed by 4 bases and J by 2 bases, leaving 12 bases between them. Germline CDR1 is SEHNR and CDR2 is FQNEAQ (reference sequence). The CDR3 is 15 amino acids. Here the CDR3 DNA reads TGTGCCAGCAGCTGGACAGAGCTCCCTGGAAACACCATATATTTT. Translating it yields CASSWTELPGNTIYF. Full variable domain (missing parts from reference TRBV7-9 and TRBJ1-3): DTGVSQNPRHKITKRGQNVTFRCDPISEHNRLYWYRQTLGQGPEFLTYFQNEAQLEKSRLLSDRFSAERPKGSFSTLEIQRTEQGDSAMYLCASSWTELPGNTIYFGEGSWLTVV.

The V call is TRBV7-9, the J call TRBJ1-4; D is unresolved. The CDR3 totals 12 residues. Looked up from germline, CDR1 is SEHNR and CDR2 is FQNEAQ (reference sequence). The ends were cut back, 1 base at V and 13 bases at J, with 10 bases in the middle. CDR3 nucleotides: TGTGCCAGCAGCTTAGATCTGATCAGACTGTTTTTT. It encodes CASSLDLIRLFF.

The V call is TRBV7-9, the J call TRBJ2-5; D may be TRBD1 (5 bases). Trimming took off 4 bases at V and 5 bases at J, with 14 bases between the two ends. Looked up from germline, CDR1 is SEHNR and CDR2 is FQNEAQ (reference sequence). The CDR3 sequence is 14 residues long. CDR3 coding DNA: TGTGCCAGCAGCTCGGACAACCTAGGGGAGACCCAGTACTTC. It translates to CASSSDNLGETQYF.

Only a few counts were recorded for this clonotype. This chain links TRBV14 with TRBJ1-1; D is unclear. Germline V gene sequence: CDR1 SGHDN, CDR2 FVKESK. V lost 0 bases, J lost 0 bases, and 5 bases lay in between. The CDR3 is made up of 14 amino acids. The CDR3 DNA is TGTGCCAGCAGCCAAGATCATGTGAACACTGAAGCTTTCTTT. Translated: CASSQDHVNTEAFF.

To note about this clonotype: This could be a read error, since a much larger clone is one nucleotide away. The V and J genes are TRBV11-2 and TRBJ2-1, with no clear D. The CDR3 is 12 amino acids. Germline assignment: CDR1 SGHAT and CDR2 FQNNGV. In DNA form, the CDR3 reads TGTGTCAGCAGCTTAGAGGCTTATGAGCAGTTCTTC. Translated, it gives CVSSLEAYEQFF.

There are many counts of this clonotype. V gene TRBV7-2 combines with J gene TRBJ1-1; TRBD1 aligns across 8 bases. Germline CDR1 and CDR2: SGHTA and FQGNSA. J gave up 4 bases and V 4 bases, and 5 bases lay outside the gene matches. The CDR3 is made up of 14 amino acids. The CDR3 spells CASSYGTGATEAFF. CDR3 bases: TGTGCCAGCAGCTACGGGACAGGAGCCACTGAAGCTTTCTTT.

This clonotype occurred many times. This sequence joins TRBV7-8 and TRBJ2-1; D is possibly TRBD2 (7 bases). The CDR3 spans 15 residues. V gave up 0 bases and J gave up 6 bases, with 12 bases separating them. Germline CDR1 reads SGHVS; CDR2 reads FQNEAQ. CDR3 sequence: CASSLAGGRFNEQFF. In nucleotides, the CDR3 is TGTGCCAGCAGCTTAGCGGGGGGGCGGTTCAATGAGCAGTTCTTC.

This clonotype has only a few counts. The rearrangement links TRBV20-1 to TRBJ2-5; D unclear. CDR3 length: 15 residues. Germline CDR1 is DFQATT and CDR2 is SNEGSKA (reference sequence). Trimming removed 0 bases at V and 7 bases at J, with 18 bases between. The DNA for the CDR3 is TGCAGTGCTAGAGATCCGTGGGAAAGGGAAGGGACCCAGTACTTC. This encodes CSARDPWEREGTQYF.

This chain links TRBV29-1 with TRBJ1-2; D is possibly TRBD1 (5 bases). Trimming removed 5 bases at V and 4 bases at J, with 11 bases between. Germline values: CDR1 SQVTM, CDR2 ANQGSEA. The CDR3 is made up of 12 amino acids. CDR3 DNA sequence: TGCAGCGTTTTCTTGGGGGGCTATGGCTACACCTTC. It is translated as CSVFLGGYGYTF. Supplemented by reference TRBV29-1 and TRBJ1-2, the full variable domain reads SAVISQKPSRDICQRGTSLTIQCQVDSQVTMMFWYRQQPGQSLTLIATANQGSEATYESGFVIDKFPISRPNLTFSTLTVSNMSPEDSSIYLCSVFLGGYGYTFGSGTRLTVV.

The chain recombines TRBV19 with TRBJ2-5, with D perhaps TRBD1 (6 bases). This CDR3 region has 13 residues. V was cut by 7 bases and J by 1 base, with 10 bases left in between. Germline lookup yields CDR1 LNHDA and CDR2 SQIVND (reference sequence). The CDR3 reads CASTGHPQETQYF. For the CDR3, the DNA is TGTGCCAGTACGGGACACCCCCAAGAGACCCAGTACTTC.

This clonotype turned up a few times. The chain recombines TRBV29-1 with TRBJ1-2, with TRBD1 as a possible D gene (6 bases). CDR3 size: 13 residues. Germline loops: CDR1 SQVTM, CDR2 ANQGSEA. V lost 3 bases, J lost 4 bases, and 12 bases lay in between. The CDR3 loop reads CSVDAGASYGYTF. In nucleotides, the CDR3 is TGCAGCGTTGACGCAGGGGCTTCCTATGGCTACACCTTC.

This clonotype was observed many times. The V call is TRBV6-1, the J call TRBJ2-1, with D perhaps matching TRBD2 (5 bases). This CDR3 comprises 14 residues. The V gene lost 6 bases and the J gene lost 0 bases, with 9 bases spanning the gap. Germline V gives CDR1 MNHNS, CDR2 SASEGT. CDR3 DNA sequence: TGTGCCAGCAGCGGGGTTCGCTCCTACAATGAGCAGTTCTTC. This translates into CASSGVRSYNEQFF.

V usage is TRBV7-9 and J usage is TRBJ2-3; 11 nucleotides line up with TRBD2. This CDR3 comprises 18 residues. The germline V gene encodes CDR1 SEHNR and CDR2 FQNEAQ (reference sequence). J gave up 0 bases and V 5 bases, and 10 bases lay outside the gene matches. In DNA, the CDR3 is TGTGCCAGCAGCCCGACGTTAGCGGGGGGGCCGAGCACAGATACGCAGTATTTT. Translation: CASSPTLAGGPSTDTQYF.

The genes are TRBV11-3 and TRBJ2-3, with D perhaps being TRBD1 or TRBD2 (6 bases each). Germline CDR1 and CDR2: SGHNT and YENEEA. V was pared by 5 bases and J by 5 bases, with 14 bases between. CDR3 length: 14 amino acids. DNA for the CDR3: TGTGCCAGCAGCCCCCGGGGGCTAGAAGATACGCAGTATTTT. As protein: CASSPRGLEDTQYF.

This sequence joins TRBV28 and TRBJ2-2; no clear D gene. The CDR3 runs to 16 residues. Trimming shortened V by 6 bases and J by 1 base, and 15 bases separated the two germline ends. Looked up from germline, CDR1 is MDHEN and CDR2 is SYDVKM. The CDR3 loop reads CASRLASLGNTGELFF. The CDR3 DNA sequence: TGTGCCAGCAGGCTGGCGAGCCTCGGGAACACCGGGGAGCTGTTTTTT. Full variable domain (remainder filled in from reference TRBV28 and TRBJ2-2): DVKVTQSSRYLVKRTGEKVFLECVQDMDHENMFWYRQDPGLGLRLIYFSYDVKMKEKGDIPEGYSVSREKKERFSLILESASTNQTSMYLCASRLASLGNTGELFFGEGSRLTVL.

The rearrangement joins TRBV6-6 to TRBJ1-2, with 10 bases fitting TRBD1. Trimming took 5 bases from V and 6 from J; bases not matched to a gene: 6. CDR3 size: 14 residues. Germline V gene data show CDR1 as MNHNY and CDR2 as SVGAGI (reference sequence). In DNA, the CDR3 is TGTGCCAGCAGTCAAACCGGGACAGGGGATGGCTACACCTTC. It encodes CASSQTGTGDGYTF.

This clonotype was observed once. A read error may be the cause here, since a much bigger clone is one base away. The J gene is TRBJ2-7, the V gene TRBV7-2, with a weak D call TRBD1 (5 bases). The CDR3 covers 16 residues. With 5 bases removed from V and 5 bases from J, the gap between germline ends came to 22 bases. The germline gives CDR1 SGHTA, CDR2 FQGNSA. The CDR3 coding sequence is TGTGCCAGCAGCGTAGGGGCGACAACTTTTTTACACGAGCAGTACTTC. Its translation: CASSVGATTFLHEQYF.

In this sample, this clonotype turned up a few times. The V gene is TRBV10-3, the J gene TRBJ2-7; a weak D match, TRBD2 (6 bases). V gave up 11 bases and J gave up 2 bases, with 16 bases separating them. The germline gives CDR1 ENHRY, CDR2 SYGVKD. The length of the CDR3 is 13 residues. CDR3: CAASDGGAYEQYV. The DNA for the CDR3 is TGTGCCGCCTCTGATGGAGGGGCCTACGAGCAGTACGTC.

The chain recombines TRBV6-5 with TRBJ2-7; D remains unclear. V lost 0 bases to trimming and J lost 1 base, with 7 bases between them. The germline V gene encodes CDR1 MNHEY and CDR2 SVGAGI. This CDR3 is 14 amino acids long. CDR3 DNA sequence: TGTGCCAGCAGTTACTCCTCCGGATCCTACGAGCAGTACTTC. Amino acid sequence: CASSYSSGSYEQYF.